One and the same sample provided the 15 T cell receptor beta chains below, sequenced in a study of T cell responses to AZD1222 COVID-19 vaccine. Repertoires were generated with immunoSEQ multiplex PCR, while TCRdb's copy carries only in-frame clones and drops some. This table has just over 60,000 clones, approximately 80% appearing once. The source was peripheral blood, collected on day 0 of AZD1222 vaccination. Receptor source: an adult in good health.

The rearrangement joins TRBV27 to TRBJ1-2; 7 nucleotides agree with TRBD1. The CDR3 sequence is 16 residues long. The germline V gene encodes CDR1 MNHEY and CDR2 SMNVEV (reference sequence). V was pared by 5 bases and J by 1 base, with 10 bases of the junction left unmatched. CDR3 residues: CASSHDTGVGNYGYTF. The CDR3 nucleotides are TGTGCCAGCAGTCACGACACAGGGGTTGGTAACTATGGCTACACCTTC.

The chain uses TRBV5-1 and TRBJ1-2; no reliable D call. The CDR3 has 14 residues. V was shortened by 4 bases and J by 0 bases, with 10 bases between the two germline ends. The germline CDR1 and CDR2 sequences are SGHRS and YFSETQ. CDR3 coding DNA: TGCGCCAGCAGCCCCGCGCGGCCTAACTATGGCTACACCTTC. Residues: CASSPARPNYGYTF.

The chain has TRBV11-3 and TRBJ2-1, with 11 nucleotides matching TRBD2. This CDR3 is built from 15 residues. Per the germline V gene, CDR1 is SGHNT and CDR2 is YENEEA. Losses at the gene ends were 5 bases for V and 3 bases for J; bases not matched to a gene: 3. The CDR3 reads CASSVAGGVYNEQFF. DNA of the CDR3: TGTGCCAGCAGCGTAGCGGGGGGGGTCTACAATGAGCAGTTCTTC. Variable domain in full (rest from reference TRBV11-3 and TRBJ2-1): EAGVVQSPRYKIIEKKQPVAFWCNPISGHNTLYWYLQNLGQGPELLIRYENEEAVDDSQLPKDRFSAERLKGVDSTLKIQPAELGDSAVYLCASSVAGGVYNEQFFGPGTRLTVL.

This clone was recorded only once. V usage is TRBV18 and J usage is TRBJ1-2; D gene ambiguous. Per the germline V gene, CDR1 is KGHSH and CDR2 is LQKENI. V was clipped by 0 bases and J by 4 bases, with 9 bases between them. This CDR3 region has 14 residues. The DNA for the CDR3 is TGTGCCAGCTCACCACCCATAGATATCTATGGCTACACCTTC. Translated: CASSPPIDIYGYTF.

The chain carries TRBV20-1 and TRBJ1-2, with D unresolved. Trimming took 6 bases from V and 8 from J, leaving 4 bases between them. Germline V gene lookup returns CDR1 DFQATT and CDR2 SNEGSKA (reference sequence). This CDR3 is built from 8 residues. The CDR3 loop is CSAGGYTF. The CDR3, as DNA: TGCAGTGCAGGCGGCTACACCTTC.

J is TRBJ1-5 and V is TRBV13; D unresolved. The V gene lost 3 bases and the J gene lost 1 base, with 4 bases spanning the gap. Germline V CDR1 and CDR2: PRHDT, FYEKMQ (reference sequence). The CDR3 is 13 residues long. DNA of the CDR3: TGTGCCAGCAGCTTGGGCAGCAATCAGCCCCAGCATTTT. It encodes CASSLGSNQPQHF.

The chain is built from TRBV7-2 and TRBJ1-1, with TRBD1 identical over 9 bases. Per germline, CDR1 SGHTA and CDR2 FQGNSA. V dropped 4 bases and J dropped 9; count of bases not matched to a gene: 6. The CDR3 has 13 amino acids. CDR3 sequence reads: CASSYMGQGKAFF. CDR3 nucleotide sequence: TGTGCCAGCAGCTATATGGGACAGGGCAAAGCTTTCTTT.

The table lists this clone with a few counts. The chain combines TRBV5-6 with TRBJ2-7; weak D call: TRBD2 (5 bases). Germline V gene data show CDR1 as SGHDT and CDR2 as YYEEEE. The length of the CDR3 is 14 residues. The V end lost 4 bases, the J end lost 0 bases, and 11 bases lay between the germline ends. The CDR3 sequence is CASSPDFGSYEQYF. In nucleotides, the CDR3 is TGTGCCAGCAGCCCGGACTTTGGCTCCTACGAGCAGTACTTC.

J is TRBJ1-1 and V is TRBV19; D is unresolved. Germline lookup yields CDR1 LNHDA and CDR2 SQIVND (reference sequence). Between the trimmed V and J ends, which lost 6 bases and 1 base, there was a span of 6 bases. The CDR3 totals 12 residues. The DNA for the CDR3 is TGTGCCAGTAGCCCCTGGAACACTGAAGCTTTCTTT. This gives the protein CASSPWNTEAFF.

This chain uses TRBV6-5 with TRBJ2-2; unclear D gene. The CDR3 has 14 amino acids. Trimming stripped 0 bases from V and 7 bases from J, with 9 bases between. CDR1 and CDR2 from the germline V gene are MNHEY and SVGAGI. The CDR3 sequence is CASSYSWGVGELFF. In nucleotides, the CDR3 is TGTGCCAGCAGTTACTCTTGGGGTGTCGGGGAGCTGTTTTTT.

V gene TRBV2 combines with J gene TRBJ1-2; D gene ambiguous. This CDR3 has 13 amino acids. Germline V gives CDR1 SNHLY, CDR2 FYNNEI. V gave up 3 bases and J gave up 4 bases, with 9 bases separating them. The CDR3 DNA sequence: TGTGCCAGCAGTGAGGAGGGCCCCTATGGCTACACCTTC. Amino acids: CASSEEGPYGYTF.

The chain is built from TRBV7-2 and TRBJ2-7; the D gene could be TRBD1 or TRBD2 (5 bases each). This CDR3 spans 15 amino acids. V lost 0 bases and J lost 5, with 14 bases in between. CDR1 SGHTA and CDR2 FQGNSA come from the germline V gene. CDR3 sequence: CASSLAPGRLNEQYF. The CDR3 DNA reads TGTGCCAGCAGCTTAGCCCCAGGGAGATTAAACGAGCAGTACTTC.

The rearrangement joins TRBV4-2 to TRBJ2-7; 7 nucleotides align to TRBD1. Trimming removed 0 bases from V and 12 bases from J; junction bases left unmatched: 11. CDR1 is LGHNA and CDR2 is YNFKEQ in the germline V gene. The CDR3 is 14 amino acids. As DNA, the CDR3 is TGTGCCAGCAGCCAAGACCGGGACAGCCACGAATGGTACTTC. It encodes CASSQDRDSHEWYF.

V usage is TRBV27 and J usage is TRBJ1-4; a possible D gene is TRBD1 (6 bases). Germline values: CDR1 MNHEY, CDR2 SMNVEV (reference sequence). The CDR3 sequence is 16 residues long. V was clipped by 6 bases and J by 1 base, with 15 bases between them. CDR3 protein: CASRKSDRITNEKLFF. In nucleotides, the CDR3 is TGTGCCAGCAGGAAATCGGACAGAATAACTAATGAAAAACTGTTTTTT.

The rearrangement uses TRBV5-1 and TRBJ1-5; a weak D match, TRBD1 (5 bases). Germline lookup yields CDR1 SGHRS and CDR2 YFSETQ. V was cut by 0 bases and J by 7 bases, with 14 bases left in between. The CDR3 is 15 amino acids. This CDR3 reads CASSLGGTLGQPQHF. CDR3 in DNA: TGCGCCAGCAGCTTGGGGGGGACCTTGGGACAGCCCCAGCATTTT.